This T cell receptor (beta chain) was found in a study of blood T cell repertoires in COVID-19. Overall study context: Italy, Spain and the United States were the sources of the convalescent and acute COVID-19 samples. T cells, B-cell-depleted T cells, or PBMCs supplied cDNA or gDNA.

There are 12 residues in the CDR3. CDR1 and CDR2 (germline): SQVTM, ANQGSEA. The V end was cut by 4 bases, the J end by 7 bases, with 13 bases between. A Seattle source enrolled patients during active infection and followed them longitudinally. Authors' data handling: Estimation of nucleated cell counts was performed using reference gene primer amplification. Profiled with immunoSEQ multiplex PCR; TCRdb holds only in-frame clones, not every one. D and trimming come from the DNA, and the V and J calls and clone size come from that table. The sample has over 100,000 clones, 85% to 90% seen once. This chain uses TRBV29-1 with TRBJ1-2; D unresolved. The sequenced material came from peripheral blood. The receptor was derived from a man in his 60s with COVID-19, enrolled during active disease. The CDR3 bases are TGCAGCGTTGGGCCATTAGAGGGTGGCTACACCTTC. It translates to CSVGPLEGGYTF.